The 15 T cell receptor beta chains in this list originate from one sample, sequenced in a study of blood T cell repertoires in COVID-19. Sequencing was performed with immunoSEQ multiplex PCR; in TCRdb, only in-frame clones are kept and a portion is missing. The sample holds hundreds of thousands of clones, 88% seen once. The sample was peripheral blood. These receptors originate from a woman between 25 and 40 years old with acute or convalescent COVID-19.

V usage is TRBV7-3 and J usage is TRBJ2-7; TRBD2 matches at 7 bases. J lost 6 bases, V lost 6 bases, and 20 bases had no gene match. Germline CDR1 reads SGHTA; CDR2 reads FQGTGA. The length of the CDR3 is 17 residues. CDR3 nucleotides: TGTGCCAGCAGTTCTCTCGCAGGGAGGGGACCTGGTCGCGAGCAGTACTTC. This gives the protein CASSSLAGRGPGREQYF.

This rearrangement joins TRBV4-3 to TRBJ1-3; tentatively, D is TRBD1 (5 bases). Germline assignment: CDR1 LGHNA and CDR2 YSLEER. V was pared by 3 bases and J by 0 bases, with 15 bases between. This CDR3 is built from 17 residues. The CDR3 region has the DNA TGCGCCAGCAGCCAGACCCTTAACGGGGGCTCTGGAAACACCATATATTTT. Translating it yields CASSQTLNGGSGNTIYF.

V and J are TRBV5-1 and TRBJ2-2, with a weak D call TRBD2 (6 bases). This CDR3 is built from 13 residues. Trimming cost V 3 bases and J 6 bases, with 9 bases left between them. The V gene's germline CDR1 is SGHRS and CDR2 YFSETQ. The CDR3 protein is CASSSGGAGELFF. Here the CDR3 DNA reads TGCGCCAGCAGCTCCGGGGGAGCCGGGGAGCTGTTTTTT.

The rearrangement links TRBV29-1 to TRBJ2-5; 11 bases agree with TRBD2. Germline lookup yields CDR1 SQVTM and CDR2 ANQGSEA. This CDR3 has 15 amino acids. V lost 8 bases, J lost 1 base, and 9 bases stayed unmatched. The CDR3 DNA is TGCAGCACGGGTCAGGGACTAGCGGTCCAAGAGACCCAGTACTTC. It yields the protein CSTGQGLAVQETQYF.

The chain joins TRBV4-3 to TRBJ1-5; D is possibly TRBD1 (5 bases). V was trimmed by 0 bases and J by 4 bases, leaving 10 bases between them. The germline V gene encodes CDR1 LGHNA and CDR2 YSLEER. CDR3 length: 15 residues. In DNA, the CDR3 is TGCGCCAGCAGCCAAGATTGGGGGGAAAATCAGCCCCAGCATTTT. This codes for CASSQDWGENQPQHF.

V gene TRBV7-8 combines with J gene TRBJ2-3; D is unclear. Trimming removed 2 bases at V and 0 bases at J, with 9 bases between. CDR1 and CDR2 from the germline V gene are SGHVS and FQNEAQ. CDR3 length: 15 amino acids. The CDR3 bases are TGTGCCAGCAGCTTATTTCTAGGTAGCACAGATACGCAGTATTTT. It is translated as CASSLFLGSTDTQYF.

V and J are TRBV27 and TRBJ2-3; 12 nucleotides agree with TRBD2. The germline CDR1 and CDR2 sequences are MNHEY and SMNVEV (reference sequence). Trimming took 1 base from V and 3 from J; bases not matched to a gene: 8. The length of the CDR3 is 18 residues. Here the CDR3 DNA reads TGTGCCAGCAGTTTATTGGCGACTAGCGGGAGTCGTACAGATACGCAGTATTTT. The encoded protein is CASSLLATSGSRTDTQYF.

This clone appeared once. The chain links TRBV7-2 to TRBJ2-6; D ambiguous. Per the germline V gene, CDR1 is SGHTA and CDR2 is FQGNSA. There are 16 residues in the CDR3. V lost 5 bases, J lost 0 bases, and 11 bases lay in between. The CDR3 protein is CASSERLPSGANVLTF. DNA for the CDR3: TGTGCCAGCAGCGAGAGACTGCCCTCTGGGGCCAACGTCCTGACTTTC.

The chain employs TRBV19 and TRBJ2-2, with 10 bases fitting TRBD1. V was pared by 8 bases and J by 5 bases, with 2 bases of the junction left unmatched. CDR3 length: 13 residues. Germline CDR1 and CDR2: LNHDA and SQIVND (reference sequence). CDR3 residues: CASLDRGTGELFF. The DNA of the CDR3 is TGTGCCAGTCTGGACAGGGGGACCGGGGAGCTGTTTTTT.

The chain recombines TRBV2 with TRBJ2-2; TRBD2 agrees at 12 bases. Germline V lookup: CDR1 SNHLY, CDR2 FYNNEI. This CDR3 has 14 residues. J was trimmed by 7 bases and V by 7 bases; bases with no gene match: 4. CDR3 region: CASNPGLAGGELFF. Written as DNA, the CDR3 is TGTGCCAGCAATCCGGGACTAGCGGGCGGGGAGCTGTTTTTT.

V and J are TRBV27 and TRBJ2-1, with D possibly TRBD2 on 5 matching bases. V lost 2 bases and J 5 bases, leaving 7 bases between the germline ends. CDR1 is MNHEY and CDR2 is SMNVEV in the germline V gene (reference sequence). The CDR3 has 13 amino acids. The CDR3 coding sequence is TGTGCCAGCAGTTTAATCGGGGACAATGAGCAGTTCTTC. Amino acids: CASSLIGDNEQFF.

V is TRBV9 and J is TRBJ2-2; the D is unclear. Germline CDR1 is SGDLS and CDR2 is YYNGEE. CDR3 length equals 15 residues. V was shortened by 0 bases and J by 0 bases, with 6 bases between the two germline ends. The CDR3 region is CASSVGPANTGELFF. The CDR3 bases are TGTGCCAGCAGCGTAGGGCCCGCGAACACCGGGGAGCTGTTTTTT.

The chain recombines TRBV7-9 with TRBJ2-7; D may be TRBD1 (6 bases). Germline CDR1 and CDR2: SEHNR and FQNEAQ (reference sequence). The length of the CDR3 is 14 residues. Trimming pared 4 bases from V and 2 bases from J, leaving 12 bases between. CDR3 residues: CASSYLTGTYEQYF. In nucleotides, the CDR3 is TGTGCCAGCAGCTACCTAACAGGGACCTACGAGCAGTACTTC. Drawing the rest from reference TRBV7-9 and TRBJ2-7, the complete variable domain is DTGVSQNPRHKITKRGQNVTFRCDPISEHNRLYWYRQTLGQGPEFLTYFQNEAQLEKSRLLSDRFSAERPKGSFSTLEIQRTEQGDSAMYLCASSYLTGTYEQYFGPGTRLTVT.

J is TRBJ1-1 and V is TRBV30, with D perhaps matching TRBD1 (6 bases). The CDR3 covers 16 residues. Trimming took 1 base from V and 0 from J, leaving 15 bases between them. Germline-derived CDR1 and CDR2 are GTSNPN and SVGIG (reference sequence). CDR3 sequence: CAWSAQGLPLNTEAFF. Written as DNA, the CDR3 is TGTGCCTGGAGTGCTCAGGGGCTACCGTTGAACACTGAAGCTTTCTTT.

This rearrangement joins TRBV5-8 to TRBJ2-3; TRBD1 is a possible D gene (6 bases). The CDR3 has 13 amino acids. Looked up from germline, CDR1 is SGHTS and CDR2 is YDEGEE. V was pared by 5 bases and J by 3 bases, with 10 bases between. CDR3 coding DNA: TGTGCCAGCAGACGCACAGGGACAGATACGCAGTATTTT. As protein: CASRRTGTDTQYF.